The 29 T cell receptor beta chains given below trace back to one sample, sequenced in a study of blood T cell repertoires in COVID-19. The repertoire was sequenced with immunoSEQ multiplex PCR; TCRdb's copy has only in-frame clones and lacks some. The sample shows under 150,000 clones, over 70% of them seen only once. The specimen sequenced was peripheral blood. The receptor set was obtained from a man aged 50 or older with acute or convalescent COVID-19.

V is TRBV9 and J is TRBJ1-2; D remains unclear. The CDR3 is 13 residues long. V was cut by 4 bases and J by 14 bases, with 21 bases left in between. The germline V gene has CDR1 SGDLS and CDR2 YYNGEE. CDR3 nucleotide sequence: TGTGCCAGCAGCCCCTCCCCGGGAGGTGGTGGGACCTTC. Translated, it gives CASSPSPGGGGTF.

The chain joins TRBV3-1 (or the pseudogene TRBV3-2) to TRBJ1-4; D not resolved. In germline, CDR1 is LGHDT, CDR2 YNNKEL (reference sequence). The CDR3 runs to 15 residues. Trimming cost V 0 bases and J 8 bases, with 13 bases left between them. Here the CDR3 DNA reads TGTGCCAGCAGCCAAGAAGCAGGTGGGAGAGAAAAACTGTTTTTT. As protein: CASSQEAGGREKLFF.

The rearrangement uses TRBV5-6 and TRBJ1-6, with TRBD1 matching 8 bases. This CDR3 region has 15 residues. The V and J ends lost 2 bases and 7 bases, in that order; junction bases with no gene match: 5. Germline V gene data show CDR1 as SGHDT and CDR2 as YYEEEE. For the CDR3, the DNA is TGTGCCAGCAGCTTCGAGACAGGGGAAAATTCACCCCTCCACTTT. Amino acid sequence: CASSFETGENSPLHF.

This clone was picked up one time. The genes are TRBV5-4 and TRBJ2-6, with D perhaps TRBD1 (5 bases). The CDR3 extends over 20 amino acids. V was shortened by 4 bases and J by 0 bases, with 23 bases between the two germline ends. Germline lookup yields CDR1 SGHNT and CDR2 YYREEE (reference sequence). The CDR3 spells CASSPQPTAPSGSGANVLTF. The CDR3 nucleotides read TGTGCCAGCAGCCCCCAACCGACAGCCCCGTCCGGCTCTGGGGCCAACGTCCTGACTTTC.

The V call is TRBV2, the J call TRBJ1-5; no clear D. The CDR3 runs 15 residues. Germline CDR1 SNHLY, CDR2 FYNNEI. Between the trimmed V and J ends, which lost 4 bases and 1 base, there was a span of 11 bases. The CDR3 DNA reads as TGTGCCAGCAGTGGTGAGGGTAGAAGCAATCAGCCCCAGCATTTT. The encoded protein is CASSGEGRSNQPQHF.

The chain is built from TRBV3-1 (or the pseudogene TRBV3-2) and TRBJ2-2; no definite D call. The CDR3 length is 14 residues. V was cut by 0 bases and J by 7 bases, with 9 bases left in between. CDR1 is LGHDT, CDR2 YNNKEL, per germline (reference sequence). CDR3 bases: TGTGCCAGCAGCCAAGATGATCGAGACGGGGAGCTGTTTTTT. It specifies CASSQDDRDGELFF.

V usage is TRBV6-5 and J usage is TRBJ1-2; maybe TRBD1 (6 bases). V was trimmed by 6 bases and J by 4 bases, leaving 12 bases between them. The CDR3 is 13 amino acids. Germline V lookup: CDR1 MNHEY, CDR2 SVGAGI. The CDR3 nucleotides read TGTGCCAGCAGGAACAGGGATTCCTATGGCTACACCTTC. Protein sequence: CASRNRDSYGYTF.

J is TRBJ1-4 and V is TRBV28, with TRBD1 matching 7 bases. CDR1 and CDR2 from the germline V gene are MDHEN and SYDVKM. Trimming removed 6 bases from V and 6 bases from J; junction bases left unmatched: 7. The CDR3 runs 14 residues. CDR3 sequence (DNA): TGTGCCAGCAGATTAGACAGGGAGGATGAAAAACTGTTTTTT. Its protein product is CASRLDREDEKLFF.

The chain links TRBV9 to TRBJ1-2, with no clear D. Between the trimmed V and J ends, which lost 3 bases and 8 bases, there was a span of 8 bases. Per the germline V gene, CDR1 is SGDLS and CDR2 is YYNGEE. The CDR3 covers 11 residues. CDR3 in DNA: TGTGCCAGCAGCGCTCCTAAGGGCTACACCTTC. It yields the protein CASSAPKGYTF.

The gene calls are TRBV24-1 and TRBJ2-1; 9 nucleotides match TRBD1. Trimming removed 11 bases from V and 4 bases from J; junction bases left unmatched: 5. The germline V gene has CDR1 KGHDR and CDR2 SFDVKD. The CDR3 totals 13 residues. This CDR3 reads CAISGTGYNEQFF. For the CDR3, the DNA is TGTGCCATATCCGGGACAGGGTACAATGAGCAGTTCTTC.

The gene calls are TRBV5-1 and TRBJ1-3; D is possibly TRBD1 (6 bases). The CDR3 consists of 13 residues. The ends were cut back, 0 bases at V and 10 bases at J, with 11 bases in the middle. CDR1 SGHRS and CDR2 YFSETQ come from the germline V gene. CDR3 nucleotide sequence: TGCGCCAGCAGCTTGGACACAGGGAAAACCATATATTTT. Protein sequence: CASSLDTGKTIYF. Full variable domain (rest looked up from reference TRBV5-1 and TRBJ1-3): KAGVTQTPRYLIKTRGQQVTLSCSPISGHRSVSWYQQTPGQGLQFLFEYFSETQRNKGNFPGRFSGRQFSNSRSEMNVSTLELGDSALYLCASSLDTGKTIYFGEGSWLTVV.

This rearrangement joins TRBV5-1 to TRBJ1-4; TRBD1 matches at 8 bases. Germline V CDR1 and CDR2: SGHRS, YFSETQ. CDR3 length: 14 amino acids. V lost 4 bases, J lost 3 bases, and 2 bases stayed unmatched. In DNA, the CDR3 is TGCGCCAGCAGCCCGACAGGGGCTAATGAAAAACTGTTTTTT. Translated: CASSPTGANEKLFF. Using reference TRBV5-1 and TRBJ1-4 for the parts outside the CDR3, the full variable domain is KAGVTQTPRYLIKTRGQQVTLSCSPISGHRSVSWYQQTPGQGLQFLFEYFSETQRNKGNFPGRFSGRQFSNSRSEMNVSTLELGDSALYLCASSPTGANEKLFFGSGTQLSVL.

The chain carries TRBV5-4 and TRBJ2-5; D is undetermined. There are 13 residues in the CDR3. Per the germline V gene, CDR1 is SGHNT and CDR2 is YYREEE (reference sequence). Trimming removed 4 bases from V and 2 bases from J, with 9 bases in between. In nucleotides, the CDR3 is TGTGCCAGCAGCGTGGACGGTCAAGAGACCCAGTACTTC. This encodes CASSVDGQETQYF.

This clone has only a few counts. The chain joins TRBV5-8 to TRBJ1-1; D is uncertain. The CDR3 consists of 15 residues. Germline loops: CDR1 SGHTS, CDR2 YDEGEE. V shed 2 bases and J shed 1 base, with 12 bases lying between them. The CDR3 protein is CASSFRGRRNTEAFF. For the CDR3, the DNA is TGTGCCAGCAGCTTCCGTGGGCGTAGGAACACTGAAGCTTTCTTT.

The chain links TRBV11-2 to TRBJ2-1; 7 nucleotides match TRBD1. Losses at the gene ends were 1 base for V and 14 bases for J; bases not matched to a gene: 11. Germline loops: CDR1 SGHAT, CDR2 FQNNGV. There are 14 residues in the CDR3. The CDR3: CASSLGDRGPMKFF. CDR3 in DNA: TGTGCCAGCAGCTTAGGGGACAGAGGCCCAATGAAGTTCTTC.

V usage is TRBV2 and J usage is TRBJ1-6; D is uncertain. Trimming removed 6 bases at V and 6 bases at J, with 12 bases between. In germline, CDR1 is SNHLY, CDR2 FYNNEI. The CDR3 spans 14 residues. DNA for the CDR3: TGTGCCAGCAGGCCGCGAGTTTCTAATTCACCCCTCCACTTT. Encoded protein: CASRPRVSNSPLHF.

This clone was found a few times. The chain couples TRBV6-1 to TRBJ1-2; D is possibly TRBD1 (6 bases). Germline CDR1 MNHNS, CDR2 SASEGT. There are 13 residues in the CDR3. V was trimmed by 2 bases and J by 7 bases, leaving 11 bases between them. The CDR3 protein is CASSERGGFGYTF. The CDR3 DNA is TGTGCCAGCAGTGAAAGGGGGGGGTTTGGCTACACCTTC.

There are a few counts of this clone. This chain joins TRBV14 and TRBJ1-2, with 7 bases fitting TRBD1. Germline CDR1 reads SGHDN; CDR2 reads FVKESK. The CDR3 spans 15 residues. The junction had 9 bases not matched to a gene; V was cut back by 4 bases and J by 4 bases. The CDR3 reads CASSLYRDSLYGYTF. The CDR3 nucleotides read TGTGCCAGCAGCCTGTACCGGGACAGCCTCTATGGCTACACCTTC.

The chain combines TRBV5-5 with TRBJ2-1; possibly TRBD1 for D (6 bases). The germline V and J ends were trimmed by 4 bases and 5 bases, with 16 bases remaining between them. CDR1 is SGHKS and CDR2 is YYEKEE in the germline V gene (reference sequence). The CDR3 loop spans 15 amino acids. CDR3 coding DNA: TGTGCCAGCAGCATCGGGACACGAAGCGACAATGAGCAGTTCTTC. It translates to CASSIGTRSDNEQFF.

This clone was detected a few times. The J gene is TRBJ1-4, the V gene TRBV9, with D unclear. The CDR3 is made up of 16 amino acids. Germline V gene data show CDR1 as SGDLS and CDR2 as YYNGEE. V shed 3 bases and J shed 7 bases, with 19 bases lying between them. CDR3 bases: TGTGCCAGCAGCGCTGTCCCTCGAGGCGCGGGTGAAAAACTGTTTTTT. This translates into CASSAVPRGAGEKLFF.

This clone was seen more than once but under ten times. This chain joins TRBV2 and TRBJ1-1; 7 bases are a match to TRBD1. Looked up from germline, CDR1 is SNHLY and CDR2 is FYNNEI. V was clipped by 8 bases and J by 0 bases; unmatched bases: 6. This CDR3 has 14 residues. CDR3 nucleotide sequence: TGTGCCAGCGAAGGACAGGTGATGAACACTGAAGCTTTCTTT. Its translation is CASEGQVMNTEAFF.

This clone has a handful of counts. J is TRBJ1-4 and V is TRBV4-2; the D gene is possibly TRBD1 (6 bases). Germline V lookup: CDR1 LGHNA, CDR2 YNFKEQ. The length of the CDR3 is 17 residues. Deletions cut 6 bases from V and 0 bases from J, with 17 bases between. The CDR3 is CASSSPRTDSTNEKLFF. CDR3 bases: TGTGCCAGCAGTAGCCCCCGGACAGACTCAACTAATGAAAAACTGTTTTTT.

The gene calls are TRBV7-2 and TRBJ2-6; 8 bases map to TRBD1. CDR1 is SGHTA, CDR2 FQGNSA, per germline. The V segment lost 3 bases and the J segment 3 bases; nucleotides outside the gene matches: 1. The CDR3 has 15 amino acids. The CDR3: CASSFRGLGANVLTF. The CDR3 DNA follows: TGTGCCAGCAGCTTCAGGGGGCTTGGGGCCAACGTCCTGACTTTC.

J is TRBJ2-2 and V is TRBV5-5; a weak D match, TRBD1 (6 bases). Trimming took 2 bases from V and 4 from J, leaving 9 bases between them. The germline V gene encodes CDR1 SGHKS and CDR2 YYEKEE (reference sequence). The CDR3 sequence is 14 residues long. Here the CDR3 DNA reads TGTGCCAGCAGCTTCCGGGACATCACCGGGGAGCTGTTTTTT. This sequence encodes CASSFRDITGELFF.

The table lists this clone with a few counts. Other DNA sequences in the same sample also yield this CDR3. V usage is TRBV2 and J usage is TRBJ2-2; D may be TRBD1 (5 bases). Germline V gene sequence: CDR1 SNHLY, CDR2 FYNNEI. The CDR3 contains 14 residues. The germline V and J ends were trimmed by 7 bases and 2 bases, with 11 bases remaining between them. The CDR3 sequence is CASKKTANTGELFF. CDR3 in DNA: TGTGCCAGCAAGAAGACAGCCAACACCGGGGAGCTGTTTTTT.

This clone is a singleton in its sample. The chain carries TRBV6-5 and TRBJ1-2, with D possibly TRBD1 on 5 matching bases. The V end was cut by 0 bases, the J end by 4 bases, with 12 bases between. The CDR3 totals 15 residues. CDR1 is MNHEY, CDR2 SVGAGI, per germline. The CDR3 sequence: CASSYSTAAPYGYTF. In DNA form, the CDR3 reads TGTGCCAGCAGTTACTCGACAGCTGCCCCCTATGGCTACACCTTC.

V is TRBV5-1 and J is TRBJ2-5, with D unresolved. Germline assignment: CDR1 SGHRS and CDR2 YFSETQ. V lost 4 bases to trimming and J lost 3 bases, with 13 bases between them. The CDR3 loop spans 14 amino acids. CDR3 sequence: CASSPSMLEETQYF. CDR3 nucleotide sequence: TGCGCCAGCAGCCCATCTATGTTGGAAGAGACCCAGTACTTC.

The chain employs TRBV7-8 and TRBJ2-1; tentative D call: TRBD2 (7 bases). V lost 5 bases to trimming and J lost 5 bases, with 13 bases between them. There are 14 residues in the CDR3. Germline CDR1 reads SGHVS; CDR2 reads FQNEAQ. This CDR3 is CASSRGGGHNEQFF. CDR3 nucleotides: TGTGCCAGCAGCCGAGGGGGGGGTCACAATGAGCAGTTCTTC.

The J gene is TRBJ1-2, the V gene TRBV10-1, with 7 bases lining up with TRBD1. The trim removed 3 bases at V and 3 bases at J, leaving 1 base unmatched. This CDR3 comprises 13 residues. Per the germline V gene, CDR1 is WNHNN and CDR2 is SYGVQD (reference sequence). CDR3 nucleotides: TGCGCCAGCAGTGAAGACAGGGACTATGGCTACACCTTC. It is translated as CASSEDRDYGYTF.